This T cell receptor beta chain was identified in a study of Graves' ophthalmopathy and Graves' hyperthyroidism. Study details: Peripheral blood samples were taken at initial diagnosis, before any treatment.

Many counts were recorded for this clonotype. Its antigen remains unknown. For repertoire sequencing, the TCR beta CDR3 regions were amplified from RNA transcripts. In the first round, RT-PCR was carried out with HTBI primers, and a multiplex PCR formed the second round. TCRdb reanalysed the multiplex PCR reads using MiXCR and keeps one entry per CDR3 protein. The sample records 620,000 or so distinct CDR3 sequences, approximately 22% being singletons. Study-wide results and limits: Both an approximately 69% sensitivity and an approximately 75% specificity characterized the model's predictions of ophthalmopathy progression.

In germline, CDR1 is MNHEY, CDR2 SVGEGT. The CDR3 totals 15 residues. Unmatched junction bases numbered 11, after V lost 6 bases and J lost 4 bases. Sequenced: peripheral blood. The sequence derives from a woman in her late teens or twenties with stable Graves' hyperthyroidism. Some clones in this sample may be carry-over from other donors' samples. The chain carries TRBV6-2 or TRBV6-3 and TRBJ1-2, with 7 nucleotides matching TRBD1. The CDR3, as DNA: TGTGCCAGCAGCACCCTAGGGGGCGCGGGCTATGGCTACACCTTC. It yields the protein CASSTLGGAGYGYTF.